This T cell receptor beta chain derives from a study of T cells in localized non-small cell lung cancer. Study-level findings and limits: The study detected a median roughly 50 of the top 100 tumor clones in adjacent lung. Heterogeneity cannot be ruled out, as sequencing used one tumor region only. Longer survival (overall) was linked to higher T cell density in blood. Among the tissues sampled, uninvolved adjacent lung had the highest T cell clonality, above tumor.

The CDR3 has 19 amino acids. J was trimmed by 0 bases and V by 5 bases; bases with no gene match: 17. Germline V CDR1 and CDR2: SGHAT, FQNNGV. Generated by immunoSEQ multiplex PCR, the TCRdb table keeps only in-frame clones and is missing some. Among 30,000 to 45,000 clones listed, 80% to 90% were seen once. This clone was observed a single time. The antigen remains undetermined. The chain uses TRBV11-2 and TRBJ2-3, with 7 nucleotides matching TRBD1. The source material was peripheral blood, sampled before any cancer treatment. This TCR came from a woman between 35 and 75 years old with stage I lung adenocarcinoma. CDR3 loop: CASSRQGNQGYGSTDTQYF. CDR3 DNA sequence: TGTGCCAGCAGCCGACAGGGCAACCAAGGCTACGGGAGCACAGATACGCAGTATTTT. Supplemented by reference TRBV11-2 and TRBJ2-3, the full variable domain reads EAGVAQSPRYKIIEKRQSVAFWCNPISGHATLYWYQQILGQGPKLLIQFQNNGVVDDSQLPKDRFSAERLKGVDSTLKIQPAKLEDSAVYLCASSRQGNQGYGSTDTQYFGPGTRLTVL.